The clone carrying this T cell receptor beta chain was counted only a few times. What it binds is not known. Its ends do not fully match the called genes, so a read error is possible. cDNA libraries for TCR alpha and TCR beta, carrying sample barcodes and UMIs, came from 5'RACE with constant-segment primers. TCRdb processed the 5' RACE reads anew with MiXCR; each CDR3 protein has one entry. The top ten hold around a fifth of the sample, which has about 270,000 distinct CDR3 sequences, approximately 15% seen once. This record comes from a study of T-cell memory formation after mild COVID-19. General study results and limits: Pre-infection memory harbored some responding clones, suggesting cross-reactive memory joined.

The CDR3 spans 14 residues. From germline, CDR1 is SSHAT and CDR2 FNYEAQ (reference sequence). Input material: PBMCs or a T cell subset sorted from them (not recorded which). This receptor was taken from a man between 18 and 35 years old who had mild COVID-19 (a few samples of this study predate the infection). Cell type and time point are not known. The rearrangement links TRBV7-7 to TRBJ2-5, with D possibly matching TRBD1 (6 bases). The CDR3 bases are TGTGCTAGCAGCTTACTAGGGGGACGCGAGACCCAGTACTTC. Translated: CASSLLGGRETQYF. The variable domain in full, completed from reference TRBV7-7 and TRBJ2-5, reads GAGVSQSPRYKVTKRGQDVTLRCDPISSHATLYWYQQALGQGPEFLTYFNYEAQPDKSGLPSDRFSAERPEGSISTLTIQRTEQRDSAMYRCASSLLGGRETQYFGPGTRLLVL.